This TCR beta chain was captured in a study of immune heterogeneity within non-small cell lung tumors. Whole-study findings and limits: Comparison across individual patients showed largely distinct high-frequency T-cell receptor beta clonotypes.

Notes on this clonotype: Its cognate antigen is unknown.

Bulk tumor genomic DNA constituted the template, at around 600 ng per sample. Several spatially distant biopsies were obtained per primary tumor intraoperatively. Surgery that was curative in intent was performed on patients with untreated, newly diagnosed non-small cell lung cancer. CDR1 and CDR2 (germline): SNHLY, FYNNEI. This CDR3 is 14 amino acids long. Trimming removed 6 bases at V and 2 bases at J, with 13 bases between. Amplifying TCR beta CDR3 involved multiplex PCR carried out with 32 V and 13 J primers. TCRdb itself ran the multiplex PCR reads through MiXCR, one entry per CDR3 protein. Here the sample spans 9,000 to 13,000 distinct CDR3 sequences, around a quarter being singletons.

The sequence came from a woman between 45 and 65 years old with non-small cell lung cancer. Sequenced: lung tumor tissue. The genes are TRBV2 and TRBJ1-1; D ambiguous. The CDR3: CASSGGLSNTEAFF. DNA for the CDR3: TGTGCCAGCAGCGGCGGACTTTCCAACACTGAAGCTTTCTTT.